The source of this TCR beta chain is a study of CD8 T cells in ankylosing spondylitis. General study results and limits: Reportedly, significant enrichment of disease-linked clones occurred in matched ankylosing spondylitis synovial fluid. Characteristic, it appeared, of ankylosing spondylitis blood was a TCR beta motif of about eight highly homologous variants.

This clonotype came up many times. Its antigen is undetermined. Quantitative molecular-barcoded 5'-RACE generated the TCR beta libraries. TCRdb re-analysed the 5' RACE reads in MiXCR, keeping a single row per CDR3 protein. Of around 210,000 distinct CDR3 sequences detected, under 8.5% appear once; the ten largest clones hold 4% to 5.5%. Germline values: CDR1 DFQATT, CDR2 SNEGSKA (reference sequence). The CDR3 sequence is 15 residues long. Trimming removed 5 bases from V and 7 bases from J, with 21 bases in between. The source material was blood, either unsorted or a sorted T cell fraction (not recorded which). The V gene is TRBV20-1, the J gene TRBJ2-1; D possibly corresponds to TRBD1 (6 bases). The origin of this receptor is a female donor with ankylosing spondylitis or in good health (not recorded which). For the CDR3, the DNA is TGCAGTGCTTCGGACAGCCGAAGGGTAAGGAATGAGCAGTTCTTC. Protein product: CSASDSRRVRNEQFF.